Below, 8 T cell receptor beta chains from the same sample are listed, as sequenced in a study of blood T cell repertoires in COVID-19. Sequencing used immunoSEQ multiplex PCR; TCRdb keeps in-frame clones, though not all of them. The table lists roughly 190,000 clones, 86% of them singletons. The sequencing sample was made of PBMCs or T cells enriched from blood (not recorded which). The receptor source for this set is a middle-aged woman in a cohort exposed to, infected with or recovered from COVID-19 (not recorded which).

The chain recombines TRBV19 with TRBJ2-3; the D gene is possibly TRBD2 (6 bases). Germline assignment: CDR1 LNHDA and CDR2 SQIVND (reference sequence). CDR3 length: 15 amino acids. V lost 7 bases and J 1 base, leaving 15 bases between the germline ends. The CDR3 nucleotides are TGTGCCAGTACCCTGGGGGGAGTCGGCACAGATACGCAGTATTTT. As protein: CASTLGGVGTDTQYF.

The chain carries TRBV4-3 and TRBJ2-7; D gene ambiguous. V was shortened by 4 bases and J by 7 bases, with 8 bases between the two germline ends. The CDR3 has 11 amino acids. The germline V gene has CDR1 LGHNA and CDR2 YSLEER. CDR3: CASSPRQEQYF. The CDR3 DNA sequence: TGCGCCAGCAGCCCGCGACAAGAGCAGTACTTC.

The chain links TRBV27 to TRBJ2-7; a weak D match, TRBD1 (5 bases). The CDR3 has 14 amino acids. The germline V gene encodes CDR1 MNHEY and CDR2 SMNVEV (reference sequence). The ends were cut back, 5 bases at V and 3 bases at J, with 14 bases in the middle. The CDR3 bases are TGTGCCAGCAGTACCAGGGAAGGGCGCTACGAGCAGTACTTC. Translated, it gives CASSTREGRYEQYF.

The chain recombines TRBV11-3 with TRBJ1-1; the D gene is possibly TRBD1 (5 bases). V lost 1 base, J lost 7 bases, and 7 bases lay in between. From germline, CDR1 is SGHNT and CDR2 YENEEA. The CDR3 extends over 12 amino acids. CDR3 nucleotides: TGTGCCAGCAGCTTAGGCGGGGGTGAAGCTTTCTTT. Protein: CASSLGGGEAFF.

V is TRBV15 and J is TRBJ2-3; TRBD1 aligns across 10 bases. This CDR3 region has 16 residues. V lost 3 bases and J lost 6; bases outside the gene matches: 9. Per germline, CDR1 LNHNV and CDR2 YYDKDF (reference sequence). CDR3 sequence (DNA): TGTGCCACCAGCAGCCGCCGAGGGACAGGGGCCGATACGCAGTATTTT. Protein: CATSSRRGTGADTQYF.

The chain couples TRBV28 to TRBJ1-6; possible D gene TRBD1, 6 bases. The CDR3 is made up of 18 amino acids. Trimming left V 3 bases short and J 9 bases short, with 24 bases between. Germline CDR1 MDHEN, CDR2 SYDVKM. The CDR3: CASSLTGTIQGWGSPLHF. CDR3 nucleotides: TGTGCCAGCAGTTTGACGGGGACAATACAAGGTTGGGGTTCACCCCTCCACTTT.

This clone appeared once. V and J are TRBV6-1 and TRBJ2-1, with 12 bases identical to TRBD2. This CDR3 spans 15 amino acids. CDR1 is MNHNS, CDR2 SASEGT, per germline. The V segment lost 1 base and the J segment 8 bases; nucleotides outside the gene matches: 3. CDR3 sequence: CASSEGLAGDHEQFF. CDR3 DNA: TGTGCCAGCAGTGAAGGACTAGCGGGAGACCATGAGCAGTTCTTC.

The V call is TRBV29-1, the J call TRBJ1-1, with D possibly matching TRBD1 (6 bases). Trimming cost V 6 bases and J 1 base, with 9 bases left between them. Germline lookup yields CDR1 SQVTM and CDR2 ANQGSEA. CDR3 length equals 12 residues. As DNA, the CDR3 is TGCAGCGTAGTACAGGGGAACACTGAAGCTTTCTTT. It is translated as CSVVQGNTEAFF.